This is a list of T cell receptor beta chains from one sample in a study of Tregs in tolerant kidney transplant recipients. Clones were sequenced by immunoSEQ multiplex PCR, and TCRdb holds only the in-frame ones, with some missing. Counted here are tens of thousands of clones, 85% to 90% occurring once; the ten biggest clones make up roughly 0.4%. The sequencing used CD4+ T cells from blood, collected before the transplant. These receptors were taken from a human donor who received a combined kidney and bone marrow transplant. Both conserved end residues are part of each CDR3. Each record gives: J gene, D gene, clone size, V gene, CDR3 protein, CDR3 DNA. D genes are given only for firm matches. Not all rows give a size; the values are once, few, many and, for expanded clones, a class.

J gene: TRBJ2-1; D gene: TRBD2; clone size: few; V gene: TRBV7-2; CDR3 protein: CASSLGLAGAYNEQFF; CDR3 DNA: TGTGCCAGCAGCCTCGGACTAGCGGGAGCATACAATGAGCAGTTCTTC
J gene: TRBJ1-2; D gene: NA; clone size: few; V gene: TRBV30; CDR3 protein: CAWWGGSGYGYTF; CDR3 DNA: TGTGCCTGGTGGGGGGGGAGTGGGTATGGCTACACCTTC
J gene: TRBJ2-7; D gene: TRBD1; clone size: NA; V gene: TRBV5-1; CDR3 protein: CASSSLTGGSGEQYF; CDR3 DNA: TGCGCCAGCAGCAGCCTGACAGGGGGCTCGGGGGAGCAGTACTTC
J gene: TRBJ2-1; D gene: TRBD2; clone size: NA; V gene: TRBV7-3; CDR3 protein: CASSRTSGRGNEQFF; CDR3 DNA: TGTGCCAGCAGCCGAACTAGCGGGAGAGGTAATGAGCAGTTCTTC
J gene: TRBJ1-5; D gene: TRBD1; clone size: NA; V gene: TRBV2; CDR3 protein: CASSGQGEGNQPQHF; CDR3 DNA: TGTGCCAGCAGTGGACAGGGAGAGGGCAATCAGCCCCAGCATTTT
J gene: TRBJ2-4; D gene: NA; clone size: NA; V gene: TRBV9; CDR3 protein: CASSQTQQGNIQYF; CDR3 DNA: TGTGCCAGCAGCCAAACGCAACAGGGAAACATTCAGTACTTC
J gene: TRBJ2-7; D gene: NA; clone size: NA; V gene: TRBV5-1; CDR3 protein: CASSLAGGPPYEQYF; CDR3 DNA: TGCGCCAGCAGCTTGGCCGGGGGTCCCCCCTACGAGCAGTACTTC
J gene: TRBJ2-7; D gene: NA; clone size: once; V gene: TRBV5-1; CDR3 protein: CASSLTVSYEQYF; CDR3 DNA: TGCGCCAGCAGCTTGACGGTATCCTACGAGCAGTACTTC
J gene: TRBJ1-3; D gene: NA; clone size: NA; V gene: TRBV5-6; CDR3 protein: CASSLEGVSSGNTIYF; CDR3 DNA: TGTGCCAGCAGCTTGGAAGGGGTTAGCTCTGGAAACACCATATATTTT
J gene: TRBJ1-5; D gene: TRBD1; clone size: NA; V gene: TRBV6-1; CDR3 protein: CASSDLQGAKNQPQHF; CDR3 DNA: TGTGCCAGCAGTGATCTACAGGGGGCTAAGAATCAGCCCCAGCATTTT
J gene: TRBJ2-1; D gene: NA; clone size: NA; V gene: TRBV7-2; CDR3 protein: CASRLDSYNEQFF; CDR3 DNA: TGTGCCAGCCGACTGGACTCCTACAATGAGCAGTTCTTC
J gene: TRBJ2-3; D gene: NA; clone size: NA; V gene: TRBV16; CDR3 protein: CASSTAVDTQYF; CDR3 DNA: TGTGCCAGCAGTACGGCGGTAGATACGCAGTATTTT
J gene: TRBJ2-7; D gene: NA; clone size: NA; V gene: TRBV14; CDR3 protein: CASSQRGRTYYEQYF; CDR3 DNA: TGTGCCAGCAGCCAAAGGGGCAGGACCTACTACGAGCAGTACTTC
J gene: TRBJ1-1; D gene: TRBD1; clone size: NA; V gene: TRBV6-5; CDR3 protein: CASGSTGVIGAFF; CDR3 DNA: TGTGCCAGCGGCTCGACAGGGGTTATCGGAGCTTTCTTT
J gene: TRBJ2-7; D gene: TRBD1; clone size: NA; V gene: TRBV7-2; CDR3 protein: CASSLGQGRSYEQYF; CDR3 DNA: TGTGCCAGCAGCTTAGGACAGGGGCGCTCCTACGAGCAGTACTTC
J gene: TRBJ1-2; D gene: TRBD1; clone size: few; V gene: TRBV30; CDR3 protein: CAWNGQGNGYTF; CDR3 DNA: TGTGCCTGGAACGGACAGGGGAATGGCTACACCTTC
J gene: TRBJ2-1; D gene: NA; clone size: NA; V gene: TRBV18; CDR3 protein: CASSPPGLNEQFF; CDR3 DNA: TGTGCCAGCTCACCACCCGGACTTAATGAGCAGTTCTTC
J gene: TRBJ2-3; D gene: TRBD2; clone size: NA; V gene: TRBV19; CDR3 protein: CASSMVASGGPDTQYF; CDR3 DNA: TGTGCCAGTAGTATGGTAGCTAGCGGAGGGCCAGATACGCAGTATTTT
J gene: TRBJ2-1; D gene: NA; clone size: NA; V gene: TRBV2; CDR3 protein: CASSDRTFQFF; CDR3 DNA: TGTGCCAGCAGTGACCGGACATTCCAGTTCTTC
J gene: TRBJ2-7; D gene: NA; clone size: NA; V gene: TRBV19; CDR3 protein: CASSHDRYTYEQYF; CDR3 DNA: TGTGCCAGTAGTCACGACAGGTATACCTACGAGCAGTACTTC
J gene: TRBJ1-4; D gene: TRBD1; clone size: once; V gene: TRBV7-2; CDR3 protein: CASSSGGWQANEKLFF; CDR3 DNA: TGTGCCAGCAGCTCAGGGGGCTGGCAGGCTAATGAAAAACTGTTTTTT
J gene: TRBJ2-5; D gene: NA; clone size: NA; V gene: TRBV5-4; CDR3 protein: CASSIPSETQYF; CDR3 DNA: TGTGCCAGCAGCATTCCCAGTGAGACCCAGTACTTC
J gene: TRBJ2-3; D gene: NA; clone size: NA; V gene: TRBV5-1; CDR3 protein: CASATQGTSTDTQYF; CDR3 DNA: TGCGCCAGCGCCACTCAAGGGACTAGCACAGATACGCAGTATTTT
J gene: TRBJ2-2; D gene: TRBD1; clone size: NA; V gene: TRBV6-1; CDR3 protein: CASGRTGAGELFF; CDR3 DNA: TGTGCCAGCGGAAGGACAGGGGCCGGGGAGCTGTTTTTT
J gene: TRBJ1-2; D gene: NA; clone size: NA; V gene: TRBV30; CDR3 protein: CAWSVVKGEGYTF; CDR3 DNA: TGTGCCTGGAGTGTAGTCAAGGGGGAGGGCTACACCTTC
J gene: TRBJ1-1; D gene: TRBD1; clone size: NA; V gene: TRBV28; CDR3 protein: CASSLGTGDTEAFF; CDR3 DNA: TGTGCCAGCAGTTTAGGGACAGGGGACACTGAAGCTTTCTTT
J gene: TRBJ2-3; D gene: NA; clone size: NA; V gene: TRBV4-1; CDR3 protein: CASSLKITSNTDTQYF; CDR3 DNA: TGCGCCAGCAGCCTAAAAATCACTAGCAACACAGATACGCAGTATTTT
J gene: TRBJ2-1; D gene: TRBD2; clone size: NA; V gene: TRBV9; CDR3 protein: CASSVGPLAGAGEQFF; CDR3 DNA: TGTGCCAGCAGCGTAGGGCCACTAGCGGGAGCTGGTGAGCAGTTCTTC
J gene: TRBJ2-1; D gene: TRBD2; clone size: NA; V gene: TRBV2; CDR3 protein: CASRETSGDYNEQFF; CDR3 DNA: TGTGCCAGCAGAGAAACTAGCGGGGACTACAATGAGCAGTTCTTC
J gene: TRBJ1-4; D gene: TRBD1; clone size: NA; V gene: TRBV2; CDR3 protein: CASRRTGDEKLFF; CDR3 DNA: TGTGCCAGCAGGCGGACAGGGGACGAAAAACTGTTTTTT
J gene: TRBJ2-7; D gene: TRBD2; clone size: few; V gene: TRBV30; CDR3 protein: CAWSGGSGNHEQYF; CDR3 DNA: TGTGCCTGGAGTGGCGGTAGCGGGAACCACGAGCAGTACTTC
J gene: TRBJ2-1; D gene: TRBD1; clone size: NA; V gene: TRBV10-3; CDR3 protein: CAISEPTGTGFNEQFF; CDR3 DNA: TGTGCCATCAGTGAGCCTACGGGGACAGGGTTCAATGAGCAGTTCTTC
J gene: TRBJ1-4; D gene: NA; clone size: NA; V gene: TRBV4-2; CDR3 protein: CASSQTHGGSDEKLFF; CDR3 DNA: TGTGCCAGCAGCCAGACCCATGGGGGGTCCGATGAAAAACTGTTTTTT
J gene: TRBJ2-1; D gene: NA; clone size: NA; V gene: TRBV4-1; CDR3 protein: CASSQEGVVPLASYNEQFF; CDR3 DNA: TGCGCCAGCAGCCAAGAAGGGGTTGTACCTTTAGCTTCCTACAATGAGCAGTTCTTC
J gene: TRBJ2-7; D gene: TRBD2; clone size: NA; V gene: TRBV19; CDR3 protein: CASSNWGGLYEQYF; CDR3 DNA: TGTGCCAGTAGTAATTGGGGGGGACTCTACGAGCAGTACTTC
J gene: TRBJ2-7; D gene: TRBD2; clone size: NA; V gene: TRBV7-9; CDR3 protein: CASSPIGGTYEQYF; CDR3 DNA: TGTGCCAGCAGCCCCATCGGGGGGACCTACGAGCAGTACTTC
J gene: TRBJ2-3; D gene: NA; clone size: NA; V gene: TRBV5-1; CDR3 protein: CASSLVPGFTDTQYF; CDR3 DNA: TGCGCCAGCAGCTTGGTACCAGGCTTCACAGATACGCAGTATTTT
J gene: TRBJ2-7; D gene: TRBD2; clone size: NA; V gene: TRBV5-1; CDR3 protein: CASSLVPGTSVVYEQYF; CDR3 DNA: TGCGCCAGCAGCTTGGTACCAGGAACTAGCGTGGTCTACGAGCAGTACTTC
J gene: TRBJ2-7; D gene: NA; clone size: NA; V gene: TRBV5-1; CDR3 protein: CASSLEGGVVEQYF; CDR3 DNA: TGCGCCAGCAGCTTGGAAGGAGGGGTCGTCGAGCAGTACTTC
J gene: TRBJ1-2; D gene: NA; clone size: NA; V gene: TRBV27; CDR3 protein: CASSLVGGDVGNYGYTF; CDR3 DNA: TGTGCCAGCAGTTTAGTTGGAGGCGACGTTGGGAACTATGGCTACACCTTC
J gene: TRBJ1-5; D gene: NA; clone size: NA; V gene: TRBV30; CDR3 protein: CAWSVQENQPQHF; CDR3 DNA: TGTGCCTGGAGTGTTCAGGAAAATCAGCCCCAGCATTTT
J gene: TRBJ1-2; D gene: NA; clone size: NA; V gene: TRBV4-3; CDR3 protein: CASSQDTTYGYTF; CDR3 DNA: TGCGCCAGCAGCCAAGATACGACTTATGGCTACACCTTC
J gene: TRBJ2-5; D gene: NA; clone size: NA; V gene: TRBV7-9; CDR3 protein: CASSDRRGPKQETQYF; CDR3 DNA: TGTGCCAGCAGCGATAGGCGGGGCCCAAAGCAAGAGACCCAGTACTTC
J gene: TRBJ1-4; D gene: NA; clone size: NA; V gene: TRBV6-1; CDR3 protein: CASSGLSPADEKLFF; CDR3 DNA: TGTGCCAGCAGCGGTCTCTCTCCGGCGGATGAAAAACTGTTTTTT
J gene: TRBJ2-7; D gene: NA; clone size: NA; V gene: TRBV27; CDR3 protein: CASTPGDSYEQYF; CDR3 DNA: TGTGCCAGCACCCCCGGGGACTCCTACGAGCAGTACTTC